What follows are 13 T cell receptor beta chains derived from one specimen sequenced in a study of T-cell memory formation after mild COVID-19. TCRdb independently ran MiXCR on the 5' RACE reads; one entry per CDR3 protein. The repertoire holds 250,000 to 350,000 distinct CDR3 sequences, with less than 20% as singletons. The source material was PBMCs or a T cell subset sorted from them (not recorded which). Source of these receptors: a man in his late teens or twenties who had mild COVID-19 (a few samples of this study predate the infection). Cell type and time point are not known.

This clonotype was seen a few times. The chain links TRBV14 to TRBJ2-5; D is perhaps TRBD1 (5 bases). Germline CDR1 SGHDN, CDR2 FVKESK. CDR3 length: 14 residues. V dropped 2 bases and J dropped 5 bases, with 12 bases sitting between them. The CDR3 DNA reads TGTGCCAGCAGCCAAATCCAGGGTCGGGAGACCCAGTACTTC. This encodes CASSQIQGRETQYF.

The genes are TRBV29-1 and TRBJ1-1, with D uncertain. This CDR3 comprises 14 residues. Germline V gene lookup returns CDR1 SQVTM and CDR2 ANQGSEA. Trimming took 2 bases from V and 1 from J, leaving 11 bases between them. As DNA, the CDR3 is TGCAGCGTTGAACCGGGGAGTCCGAACACTGAAGCTTTCTTT. The encoded protein is CSVEPGSPNTEAFF. Filled out from reference TRBV29-1 and TRBJ1-1, the complete variable domain reads SAVISQKPSRDICQRGTSLTIQCQVDSQVTMMFWYRQQPGQSLTLIATANQGSEATYESGFVIDKFPISRPNLTFSTLTVSNMSPEDSSIYLCSVEPGSPNTEAFFGQGTRLTVV.

This rearrangement joins TRBV4-3 to TRBJ1-2; weak D call: TRBD1 (6 bases). V gave up 1 base and J gave up 3 bases, with 9 bases separating them. CDR3 length equals 14 residues. Germline V gene sequence: CDR1 LGHNA, CDR2 YSLEER. The CDR3 sequence is CASSQGRGDYGYTF. CDR3 nucleotide sequence: TGCGCCAGCAGCCAAGGGAGGGGGGACTATGGCTACACCTTC.

The V gene is TRBV5-1, the J gene TRBJ2-6, with 9 nucleotides matching TRBD1. The trim removed 2 bases at V and 3 bases at J, leaving 6 bases unmatched. The CDR3 has 17 residues. Germline V CDR1 and CDR2: SGHRS, YFSETQ. CDR3 sequence: CASSLRDRESGANVLTF. The CDR3 DNA is TGCGCCAGCAGCTTACGGGACAGGGAAAGTGGGGCCAACGTCCTGACTTTC.

This clonotype was seen only a few times. This chain joins TRBV5-1 and TRBJ2-3; D may match TRBD1 or TRBD2 (5 bases each). The CDR3 contains 14 residues. Trimming removed 4 bases at V and 2 bases at J, with 11 bases between. CDR1 and CDR2 from the germline V gene are SGHRS and YFSETQ. The CDR3 DNA reads as TGCGCCAGCAGCACAAGAGGGGACACAGATACGCAGTATTTT. Protein sequence: CASSTRGDTDTQYF.

This clonotype was seen more than once but under ten times. A junction boundary mismatches the germline segment, possibly from a read error. The CDR3 reads CASSRLAGEQFF. The CDR3, as DNA: TGTGCCAGTAGTAGACTTGCGGGGGAGCAGTTCTTC. This chain uses TRBV4-1 with TRBJ2-1; D is possibly TRBD2 (6 bases). The CDR3 has 12 amino acids. The germline CDR1 and CDR2 sequences are MGHRA and YSYEKL.

V usage is TRBV6-2 or TRBV6-3 and J usage is TRBJ2-7, with 9 bases identical to TRBD2. CDR1 and CDR2 (germline): MNHEY, SVGEGT. The ends lost 2 bases at V and 4 bases at J; junction bases unmatched: 6. CDR3 size: 15 residues. Here the CDR3 reads CASSYAASGAYEQYF. CDR3 DNA: TGTGCCAGCAGTTACGCGGCTAGCGGGGCGTACGAGCAGTACTTC.

This clonotype was found a few times. This chain uses TRBV10-2 with TRBJ1-5; D gene unclear. From germline, CDR1 is WSHSY and CDR2 SAAADI. V dropped 0 bases and J dropped 6 bases, with 6 bases sitting between them. The CDR3 is 13 amino acids. The chain's CDR3 is CASSESGGQPQHF. The DNA for the CDR3 is TGCGCCAGCAGTGAGTCTGGTGGTCAGCCCCAGCATTTT.

This sequence joins TRBV4-2 and TRBJ1-3, with 9 bases aligning to TRBD1. V was clipped by 4 bases and J by 8 bases; unmatched bases: 9. The CDR3 totals 15 residues. Germline V lookup: CDR1 LGHNA, CDR2 YNFKEQ. DNA of the CDR3: TGTGCCAGCAGCCTCCAAACAGGGGGCGGAGACACCATATATTTT. Amino acids: CASSLQTGGGDTIYF.

V is TRBV7-3 and J is TRBJ2-3, with a possible D match to TRBD2 (6 bases). Trimming took off 1 base at V and 4 bases at J, with 6 bases between the two ends. The CDR3 extends over 13 amino acids. Germline V lookup: CDR1 SGHTA, CDR2 FQGTGA. In DNA, the CDR3 is TGTGCCAGCAGCTTAAGCGGGGCAGATACGCAGTATTTT. This gives the protein CASSLSGADTQYF.

This clonotype showed up just a few times. V is TRBV9 and J is TRBJ1-2; D gene uncertain. Germline CDR1 reads SGDLS; CDR2 reads YYNGEE. Between the trimmed V and J ends, which lost 3 bases and 5 bases, there was a span of 20 bases. This CDR3 contains 16 residues. CDR3 DNA: TGTGCCAGCAGCGCGAGACCCCTGGTGGAAAGGTATGGCTACACCTTC. This encodes CASSARPLVERYGYTF.

This clonotype has just a few counts. The chain joins TRBV12-3 or TRBV12-4 to TRBJ2-6; no definite D call. This CDR3 has 13 residues. V dropped 6 bases and J dropped 2 bases, with 5 bases sitting between them. CDR3 region: CASSTAGANVLTF. The CDR3 bases are TGTGCCAGCAGCACGGCTGGGGCCAACGTCCTGACTTTC.

This chain joins TRBV5-1 and TRBJ1-5; 9 bases align to TRBD1. The CDR3 spans 14 residues. The germline CDR1 and CDR2 sequences are SGHRS and YFSETQ. Trimming at V came to 4 bases and at J to 7 bases, leaving 6 bases not matched to a gene. CDR3 bases: TGCGCCAGCAGCCCGGACAGGGGCAGCCAGCCCCAGCATTTT. Its translation: CASSPDRGSQPQHF.